What follows are 22 T cell receptor beta chains derived from one specimen sequenced in a study of identical twins. TCRdb processed the 5' RACE reads anew with MiXCR; each CDR3 protein has one entry. The sample includes nearly 900,000 distinct CDR3 sequences, 10% to 15% seen only once; the top ten take around 1.5%. The same data also went into a second study, on yellow fever vaccine responses in identical twins.

Sequenced sample: PBMCs. The origin of the receptors is a woman between 18 and 29 years old in good health.

In its sample, this clonotype was seen a few times. The chain uses TRBV20-1 and TRBJ2-3; D is uncertain. V lost 4 bases and J 5 bases, leaving 16 bases between the germline ends. The CDR3 loop spans 14 amino acids. Germline V gives CDR1 DFQATT, CDR2 SNEGSKA (reference sequence). The CDR3 DNA sequence: TGCAGTGCTACAATATGGAGCCCTGTAGATACGCAGTATTTT. Amino acids: CSATIWSPVDTQYF.

This clonotype occurred a few times. The rearrangement uses TRBV28 and TRBJ2-5; TRBD1 matches at 8 bases. V lost 11 bases and J lost 9; bases outside the gene matches: 17. Germline values: CDR1 MDHEN, CDR2 SYDVKM. CDR3 length: 14 amino acids. CDR3 nucleotide sequence: TGTGCCTCTCATGCCGGGACAGGCCTCTTCGCCCAGTACTTC. Protein product: CASHAGTGLFAQYF.

This clonotype turned up a few times. The chain recombines TRBV5-1 with TRBJ2-5; 7 nucleotides agree with TRBD1. The ends lost 4 bases at V and 5 bases at J; junction bases unmatched: 8. The CDR3 totals 14 residues. Germline V gene sequence: CDR1 SGHRS, CDR2 YFSETQ. The CDR3 DNA reads as TGCGCCAGCAGCCCCGGGACAGTCCGGGAGACCCAGTACTTC. Amino acids: CASSPGTVRETQYF.

This clonotype was seen more than once but under ten times. The rearrangement links TRBV5-1 to TRBJ1-1, with 8 bases that match TRBD1. V lost 2 bases, J lost 9 bases, and 6 bases stayed unmatched. Germline lookup yields CDR1 SGHRS and CDR2 YFSETQ. The CDR3 totals 13 residues. CDR3 coding DNA: TGCGCCAGCAGCTTCCCGGACAGGGACAAAGCTTTCTTT. Translating it yields CASSFPDRDKAFF.

This chain uses TRBV3-1 with TRBJ2-2, with unresolved D. Trimming cost V 1 base and J 1 base, with 4 bases left between them. The CDR3 totals 14 residues. CDR1 is LGHDT and CDR2 is YNNKEL in the germline V gene (reference sequence). The chain's CDR3 is CASSQVMNTGELFF. Written as DNA, the CDR3 is TGTGCCAGCAGCCAAGTTATGAACACCGGGGAGCTGTTTTTT.

This clonotype turned up a few times. The genes are TRBV7-8 and TRBJ2-3, with D possibly TRBD2 on 6 matching bases. Trimming removed 6 bases from V and 2 bases from J, with 18 bases in between. Germline V gene data show CDR1 as SGHVS and CDR2 as FQNEAQ. The length of the CDR3 is 16 residues. The CDR3: CASSSPGTQFTDTQYF. CDR3 DNA: TGTGCCAGCAGTTCTCCCGGGACTCAATTCACAGATACGCAGTATTTT.

This clonotype has more than one count but fewer than ten. This chain connects TRBV20-1 to TRBJ2-7; TRBD2 matches at 8 bases. This CDR3 is built from 13 residues. The ends lost 3 bases at V and 4 bases at J; junction bases unmatched: 5. Germline V gene sequence: CDR1 DFQATT, CDR2 SNEGSKA (reference sequence). Written as DNA, the CDR3 is TGCAGTGCTAGGCCCACGGGGGGGTACGAGCAGTACTTC. As protein: CSARPTGGYEQYF.

The chain carries TRBV15 and TRBJ2-4; 7 bases agree with TRBD1. V was clipped by 2 bases and J by 6 bases; unmatched bases: 10. The CDR3 contains 16 residues. Looked up from germline, CDR1 is LNHNV and CDR2 is YYDKDF (reference sequence). Here the CDR3 DNA reads TGTGCCACCAGCAGAATAGAGGACAGGCCAGCAAACATTCAGTACTTC. As protein: CATSRIEDRPANIQYF.

The J gene is TRBJ2-1, the V gene TRBV20-1; 12 bases map to TRBD2. With 1 base clipped from V and 8 bases from J, the junction kept 12 bases outside the gene matches. The V gene's germline CDR1 is DFQATT and CDR2 SNEGSKA (reference sequence). CDR3 length: 17 residues. DNA for the CDR3: TGCAGTGCTAGAGTACAACGCCTAGCGGGGGGGCTGGATGAGCAGTTCTTC. It codes for CSARVQRLAGGLDEQFF.

The V call is TRBV24-1, the J call TRBJ2-3; 9 bases are a match to TRBD2. CDR1 and CDR2 (germline): KGHDR, SFDVKD. Unmatched junction bases numbered 6, after V lost 3 bases and J lost 3 bases. CDR3 size: 16 residues. For the CDR3, the DNA is TGTGCCACCAGTGATAATAGCGGGAGAAGGACAGATACGCAGTATTTT. Protein sequence: CATSDNSGRRTDTQYF.

This clonotype was detected only a few times. V and J are TRBV5-1 and TRBJ2-7; perhaps D is TRBD1 or TRBD2 (5 bases each). There are 16 residues in the CDR3. Germline V gene lookup returns CDR1 SGHRS and CDR2 YFSETQ. Trimming pared 4 bases from V and 0 bases from J, leaving 17 bases between. The CDR3, as DNA: TGCGCCAGCAGCCCGACCGGGGCTCCGAGCTCCTACGAGCAGTACTTC. Protein sequence: CASSPTGAPSSYEQYF. The full variable domain, completed using reference TRBV5-1 and TRBJ2-7, is KAGVTQTPRYLIKTRGQQVTLSCSPISGHRSVSWYQQTPGQGLQFLFEYFSETQRNKGNFPGRFSGRQFSNSRSEMNVSTLELGDSALYLCASSPTGAPSSYEQYFGPGTRLTVT.

The sample holds a few counts of this clonotype. The V call is TRBV5-1, the J call TRBJ2-2, with D possibly being TRBD2 (6 bases). The V end lost 2 bases, the J end lost 4 bases, and 15 bases lay between the germline ends. Germline V CDR1 and CDR2: SGHRS, YFSETQ. The CDR3 extends over 16 amino acids. CDR3 bases: TGCGCCAGCAGCTTAACCCCCGGGACTTCCACCGGGGAGCTGTTTTTT. This sequence encodes CASSLTPGTSTGELFF.

The V gene is TRBV6-4, the J gene TRBJ2-1, with 9 nucleotides matching TRBD2. With 4 bases clipped from V and 5 bases from J, the junction kept 9 bases outside the gene matches. CDR1 MRHNA and CDR2 SNTAGT come from the germline V gene. The CDR3 length is 16 residues. The CDR3 region is CASSGKASGDHNEQFF. For the CDR3, the DNA is TGTGCCAGCAGTGGGAAAGCTAGCGGGGATCACAATGAGCAGTTCTTC.

The V call is TRBV5-1, the J call TRBJ2-7, with D perhaps TRBD2 (6 bases). The CDR3 covers 13 residues. V was clipped by 5 bases and J by 5 bases, with 14 bases between them. Germline V lookup: CDR1 SGHRS, CDR2 YFSETQ. The CDR3: CASSGGRNDEQYF. Written as DNA, the CDR3 is TGCGCCAGCAGTGGGGGGAGAAACGACGAGCAGTACTTC.

The chain couples TRBV6-5 to TRBJ2-7; 10 bases line up with TRBD1. This CDR3 has 18 residues. The V segment lost 4 bases and the J segment 3 bases; nucleotides outside the gene matches: 15. Germline V lookup: CDR1 MNHEY, CDR2 SVGAGI. CDR3 DNA: TGTGCCAGCAGTTCCCCAGGCCATGGGACAGGGGATTTCTACGAGCAGTACGTC. Its translation: CASSSPGHGTGDFYEQYV.

This clonotype came up many times. This sequence joins TRBV7-8 and TRBJ1-1; D is ambiguous. The CDR3 sequence is 16 residues long. Per the germline V gene, CDR1 is SGHVS and CDR2 is FQNEAQ. V lost 1 base to trimming and J lost 1 base, with 13 bases between them. DNA of the CDR3: TGTGCCAGCAGCTTAGGCAGGCGGAAGGGGAACACTGAAGCTTTCTTT. Translating gives CASSLGRRKGNTEAFF. The variable domain in full, completed from reference TRBV7-8 and TRBJ1-1, reads GAGVSQSPRYKVAKRGQDVALRCDPISGHVSLFWYQQALGQGPEFLTYFQNEAQLDKSGLPSDRFFAERPEGSVSTLKIQRTQQEDSAVYLCASSLGRRKGNTEAFFGQGTRLTVV.

The genes are TRBV12-3 or TRBV12-4 and TRBJ2-7, with 7 nucleotides matching TRBD1. This CDR3 has 13 residues. The V gene end was trimmed by 7 bases and the J gene end by 2 bases; junction bases not matched to a gene: 5. The CDR3 spells CASTPQGAYEQYF. The DNA of the CDR3 is TGTGCCAGCACCCCGCAGGGGGCCTACGAGCAGTACTTC.

This chain links TRBV3-1 with TRBJ2-1, with 10 positions matching TRBD2. With 0 bases clipped from V and 13 bases from J, the junction kept 9 bases outside the gene matches. This CDR3 region has 15 residues. Germline V gene lookup returns CDR1 LGHDT and CDR2 YNNKEL (reference sequence). CDR3 nucleotide sequence: TGTGCCAGCAGCCAAGATTGGACTAGCGGAGAACGTCAGTTCTTC. It specifies CASSQDWTSGERQFF.

V usage is TRBV7-2 and J usage is TRBJ2-1, with 8 bases lining up with TRBD1. This CDR3 comprises 13 residues. Unmatched junction bases numbered 6, after V lost 5 bases and J lost 9 bases. Germline loops: CDR1 SGHTA, CDR2 FQGNSA. The CDR3 here is CASSRDRGSEQFF. The CDR3 DNA reads as TGTGCCAGCAGCCGCGACAGGGGAAGTGAGCAGTTCTTC.

This clonotype appeared many times. The chain recombines TRBV27 with TRBJ2-5; 7 positions agree with TRBD2. CDR3 length equals 17 residues. The germline V gene has CDR1 MNHEY and CDR2 SMNVEV (reference sequence). The junction had 11 bases not matched to a gene; V was cut back by 2 bases and J by 2 bases. The CDR3 protein is CASSLRVGLVEQETQYF. CDR3 nucleotide sequence: TGTGCCAGCAGTTTAAGGGTAGGACTAGTCGAACAAGAGACCCAGTACTTC.

Here the CDR3 DNA reads TGTGCCAGCAGCCCCCCTGGTAAAGCGGTCCCAGATACGCAGTATTTT. It yields the protein CASSPPGKAVPDTQYF. The V and J genes are TRBV7-6 and TRBJ2-3; weak D call: TRBD2 (5 bases). Germline CDR1 SGHVS, CDR2 FNYEAQ. There are 16 residues in the CDR3. V was trimmed by 5 bases and J by 4 bases, leaving 19 bases between them.

This clonotype was seen only a few times. The chain recombines TRBV12-3 or TRBV12-4 with TRBJ2-7, with TRBD1 identical over 7 bases. The J segment lost 4 bases and the V segment lost 6 bases, leaving 9 bases of the junction unmatched. CDR3 size: 14 residues. In DNA, the CDR3 is TGTGCCAGCAGCCAGACGACAGGGCCGTACGAGCAGTACTTC. Residues: CASSQTTGPYEQYF.